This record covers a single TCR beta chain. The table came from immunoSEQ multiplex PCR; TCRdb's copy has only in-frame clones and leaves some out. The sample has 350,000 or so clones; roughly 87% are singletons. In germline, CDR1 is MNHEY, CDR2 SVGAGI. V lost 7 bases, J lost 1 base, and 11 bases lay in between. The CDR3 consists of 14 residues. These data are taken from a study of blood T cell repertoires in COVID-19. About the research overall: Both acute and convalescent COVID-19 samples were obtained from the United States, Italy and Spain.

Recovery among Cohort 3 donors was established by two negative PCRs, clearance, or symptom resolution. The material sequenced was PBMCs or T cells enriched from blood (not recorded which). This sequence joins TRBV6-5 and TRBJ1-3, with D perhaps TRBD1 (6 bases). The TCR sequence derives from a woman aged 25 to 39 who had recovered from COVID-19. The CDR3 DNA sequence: TGTGCCAGCAACGGGAGGGGGTCTGGAAACACCATATATTTT. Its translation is CASNGRGSGNTIYF.